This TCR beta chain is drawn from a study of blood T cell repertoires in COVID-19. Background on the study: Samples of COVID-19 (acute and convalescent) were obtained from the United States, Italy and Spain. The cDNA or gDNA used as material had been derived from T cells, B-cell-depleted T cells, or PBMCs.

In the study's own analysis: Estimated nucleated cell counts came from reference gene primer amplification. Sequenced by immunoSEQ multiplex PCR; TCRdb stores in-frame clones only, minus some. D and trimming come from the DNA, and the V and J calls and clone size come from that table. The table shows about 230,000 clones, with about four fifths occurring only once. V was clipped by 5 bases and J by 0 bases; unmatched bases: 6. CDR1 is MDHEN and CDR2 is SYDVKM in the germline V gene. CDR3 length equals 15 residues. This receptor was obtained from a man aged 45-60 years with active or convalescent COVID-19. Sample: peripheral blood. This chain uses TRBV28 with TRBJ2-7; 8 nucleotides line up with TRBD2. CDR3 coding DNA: TGTGCCAGCAGTCCCCGGGGGGGGATCTCCTACGAGCAGTACTTC. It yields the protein CASSPRGGISYEQYF.